This T cell receptor (beta chain) was identified in a study of graft-versus-host responses after intestinal transplantation. The V gene's germline CDR1 is LNHDA and CDR2 SQIVND (reference sequence). This CDR3 comprises 16 residues. Trimming removed 5 bases at V and 2 bases at J, with 19 bases between. Some clones are missing from TCRdb's copy, which holds only in-frame ones; the method was immunoSEQ multiplex PCR. The sample carries 65,000 to 90,000 clones, 85% to 95% recorded once. This clone was seen just once. Antigen unknown. Sequencing used unstimulated CD8+ T cells sorted from spleen or lymph node cells, obtained before transplant. The V and J genes are TRBV19 and TRBJ2-7; perhaps TRBD1 as D (6 bases). This TCR came from a human donor who was the organ donor for an intestinal transplant. CDR3 in amino acids: CASSPDRVSGAYEQYF. The CDR3 DNA follows: TGTGCCAGTAGTCCCGACCGGGTCTCAGGGGCCTACGAGCAGTACTTC.